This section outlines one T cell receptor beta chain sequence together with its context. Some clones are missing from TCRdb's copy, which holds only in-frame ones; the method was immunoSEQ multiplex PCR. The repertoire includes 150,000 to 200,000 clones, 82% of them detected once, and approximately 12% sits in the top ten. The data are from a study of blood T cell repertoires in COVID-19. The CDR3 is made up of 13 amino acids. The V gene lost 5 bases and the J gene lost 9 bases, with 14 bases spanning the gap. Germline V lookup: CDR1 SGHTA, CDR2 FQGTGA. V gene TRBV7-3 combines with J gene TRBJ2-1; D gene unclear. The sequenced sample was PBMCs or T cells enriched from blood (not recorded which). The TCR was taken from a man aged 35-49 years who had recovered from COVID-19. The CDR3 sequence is CASSPGSHVEQFF. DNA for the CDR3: TGTGCCAGCAGCCCCGGGTCGCACGTTGAGCAGTTCTTC.